The 20 T cell receptor beta chains below were found in one sample sequenced in a study of T cells in Graves' hyperthyroidism and ophthalmopathy. RNA transcripts gave rise to amplified TCR beta CDR3 regions. The primer set for the first-round RT-PCR of the TCR CDR3 was HTBI. TCRdb re-analysed the multiplex PCR reads in MiXCR, keeping a single row per CDR3 protein. This table holds about 380,000 distinct CDR3 sequences, about 18% found once. The sample taken for sequencing was blood. The source of these receptors is a man aged 18-30 years with Graves' ophthalmopathy.

This clonotype was seen many times. The rearrangement joins TRBV5-1 to TRBJ1-5; possibly TRBD1 for D (5 bases). Trimming removed 0 bases at V and 0 bases at J, with 10 bases between. Germline V lookup: CDR1 SGHRS, CDR2 YFSETQ. The CDR3 has 16 residues. DNA of the CDR3: TGCGCCAGCAGCTTGGCAGGGAGAGATAGCAATCAGCCCCAGCATTTT. This translates into CASSLAGRDSNQPQHF.

On this clonotype itself: A much larger clone differs from this one at a single base, so this may be a read error. The gene calls are TRBV6-2 or TRBV6-3 and TRBJ2-2; D ambiguous. The CDR3 is 17 residues long. Trimming removed 5 bases from V and 3 bases from J, with 19 bases in between. Per the germline V gene, CDR1 is MNHEY and CDR2 is SVGEGT. CDR3 sequence reads: CASSLQAVAPDTGELFF. DNA of the CDR3: TGTGCCAGCAGTCTGCAAGCCGTGGCTCCCGACACCGGGGAGCTGTTTTTT.

This clonotype was detected ten times or more. The chain carries TRBV12-3 or TRBV12-4 and TRBJ1-1; 7 bases are shared with TRBD1. The CDR3 sequence is 14 residues long. The V and J ends lost 5 bases and 2 bases, in that order; junction bases with no gene match: 5. CDR3 coding DNA: TGTGCCAGCAGTCGACAGGGTGATAACACTGAAGCTTTCTTT. Amino acids: CASSRQGDNTEAFF.

Only a few counts were recorded for this clonotype. The rearrangement joins TRBV5-5 to TRBJ2-2; no reliable D call. Trimming cost V 2 bases and J 4 bases, with 9 bases left between them. The CDR3 length is 14 residues. Germline V gene sequence: CDR1 SGHKS, CDR2 YYEKEE (reference sequence). DNA of the CDR3: TGTGCCAGCAGCTTCCACTCACTCACCGGGGAGCTGTTTTTT. It codes for CASSFHSLTGELFF. The variable domain in full, completed from reference TRBV5-5 and TRBJ2-2, reads DAGVTQSPTHLIKTRGQQVTLRCSPISGHKSVSWYQQVLGQGPQFIFQYYEKEERGRGNFPDRFSARQFPNYSSELNVNALLLGDSALYLCASSFHSLTGELFFGEGSRLTVL.

Ten or more counts support this clonotype. V gene TRBV3-1 combines with J gene TRBJ2-1, with 13 bases fitting TRBD2. Germline V CDR1 and CDR2: LGHDT, YNNKEL (reference sequence). The CDR3 has 15 residues. Trimming removed 3 bases from V and 9 bases from J; junction bases left unmatched: 5. The CDR3 sequence is CASSQGTSGAIEQFF. DNA for the CDR3: TGTGCCAGCAGCCAGGGGACTAGCGGGGCTATTGAGCAGTTCTTC.

Note on this clonotype: This may be a read error: a much more frequent sequence differs by one nucleotide. The rearrangement links TRBV2 to TRBJ2-3; possibly TRBD2 for D (5 bases). Deletions cut 0 bases from V and 8 bases from J, with 12 bases between. Germline V lookup: CDR1 SNHLY, CDR2 FYNNEI. There are 14 residues in the CDR3. CDR3 coding DNA: TGTGCCAGCAGTGAAGCTAGCCCCCGGGGTACGCAGTATTTT. Its translation: CASSEASPRGTQYF.

This clonotype was counted between two and nine times. The rearrangement joins TRBV25-1 to TRBJ1-6, with 9 bases aligning to TRBD1. The CDR3 sequence is 15 residues long. Trimming took 0 bases from V and 9 from J; bases not matched to a gene: 3. Germline V CDR1 and CDR2: MGHDK, SYGVNS. The CDR3, as DNA: TGTGCCAGCAGTGAATATGGGACAGGGTCTTCACCCCTCCACTTT. As protein: CASSEYGTGSSPLHF. Supplemented by reference TRBV25-1 and TRBJ1-6, the full variable domain reads EADIYQTPRYLVIGTGKKITLECSQTMGHDKMYWYQQDPGMELHLIHYSYGVNSTEKGDLSSESTVSRIRTEHFPLTLESARPSHTSQYLCASSEYGTGSSPLHFGNGTRLTVT.

The chain uses TRBV15 and TRBJ2-2; D tentatively fits TRBD1 or TRBD2 (6 bases each). The CDR3 loop spans 15 amino acids. Germline V gene lookup returns CDR1 LNHNV and CDR2 YYDKDF (reference sequence). Trimming took 8 bases from V and 1 from J, leaving 14 bases between them. CDR3 residues: CATGRTDLNTGELFF. CDR3 coding DNA: TGTGCCACCGGGAGGACAGATTTGAACACCGGGGAGCTGTTTTTT. Full variable domain (missing parts from reference TRBV15 and TRBJ2-2): DAMVIQNPRYQVTQFGKPVTLSCSQTLNHNVMYWYQQKSSQAPKLLFHYYDKDFNNEADTPDNFQSRRPNTSFCFLDIRSPGLGDTAMYLCATGRTDLNTGELFFGEGSRLTVL.

This clonotype occurred a few times. The chain carries TRBV4-1 and TRBJ1-5; the match to TRBD1 covers 7 bases. This CDR3 is built from 14 residues. Per germline, CDR1 MGHRA and CDR2 YSYEKL. Trimming took 2 bases from V and 11 from J; bases not matched to a gene: 9. Here the CDR3 DNA reads TGCGCCAGCAGCCAACCAGGGGGGATCAGGGCCCAGCATTTT. This sequence encodes CASSQPGGIRAQHF.

This clonotype was counted many times. V gene TRBV7-9 combines with J gene TRBJ1-2; perhaps TRBD1 as D (5 bases). Per the germline V gene, CDR1 is SEHNR and CDR2 is FQNEAQ (reference sequence). CDR3 length: 15 residues. V shed 6 bases and J shed 3 bases, with 17 bases lying between them. The DNA for the CDR3 is TGTGCCAGCAGGACCTGGACACCGGATGACTATGGCTACACCTTC. This encodes CASRTWTPDDYGYTF.

This clonotype was recorded a few times. This chain links TRBV29-1 with TRBJ2-7; 10 bases match TRBD2. Germline V gives CDR1 SQVTM, CDR2 ANQGSEA. This CDR3 spans 18 amino acids. With V trimmed by 8 bases and J by 3 bases, 22 bases remained unmatched. The CDR3 region is CSLDNLAGGPRSGYEQYF. The CDR3 coding sequence is TGCAGCCTAGATAATTTAGCGGGGGGCCCCCGTTCTGGCTACGAGCAGTACTTC.

This chain uses TRBV27 with TRBJ1-5; D not certain. Per the germline V gene, CDR1 is MNHEY and CDR2 is SMNVEV (reference sequence). The CDR3 has 14 residues. V gave up 2 bases and J gave up 7 bases, with 12 bases separating them. The CDR3 DNA is TGTGCCAGCAGTTTAAACGGGGTCGGCCAGCCCCAGCATTTT. Amino acid sequence: CASSLNGVGQPQHF.

This chain connects TRBV9 to TRBJ1-1, with TRBD1 as a possible D gene (5 bases). V was cut by 3 bases and J by 3 bases, with 12 bases left in between. The CDR3 has 14 residues. Germline lookup yields CDR1 SGDLS and CDR2 YYNGEE. CDR3 residues: CASSESGGDTEAFF. The CDR3 DNA sequence: TGTGCCAGCAGCGAGAGTGGGGGTGACACTGAAGCTTTCTTT.

CDR3 amino acids: CASSPQAETSAAKNIQYF. The CDR3 DNA sequence: TGTGCCAGCAGCCCCCAAGCGGAGACGTCGGCAGCCAAAAACATTCAGTACTTC. V is TRBV3-1 and J is TRBJ2-4, with D perhaps matching TRBD2 (5 bases). CDR1 and CDR2 from the germline V gene are LGHDT and YNNKEL (reference sequence). The CDR3 length is 18 residues. V was trimmed by 4 bases and J by 0 bases, leaving 19 bases between them. Full variable domain (remainder filled in from reference TRBV3-1 and TRBJ2-4): DTAVSQTPKYLVTQMGNDKSIKCEQNLGHDTMYWYKQDSKKFLKIMFSYNNKELIINETVPNRFSPKSPDKAHLNLHINSLELGDSAVYFCASSPQAETSAAKNIQYFGAGTRLSVL.

V is TRBV6-2 or TRBV6-3 and J is TRBJ1-1; D is ambiguous. Trimming left V 7 bases short and J 2 bases short, with 8 bases between. This CDR3 has 12 amino acids. CDR1 MNHEY and CDR2 SVGEGT come from the germline V gene. The CDR3 loop is CASKGSNTEAFF. DNA of the CDR3: TGTGCCAGCAAGGGCAGCAACACTGAAGCTTTCTTT.

This clonotype was detected many times. This rearrangement joins TRBV11-2 to TRBJ2-5, with a weak D call TRBD1 (6 bases). Trimming pared 3 bases from V and 5 bases from J, leaving 10 bases between. Germline-derived CDR1 and CDR2 are SGHAT and FQNNGV. The CDR3 loop spans 13 amino acids. CDR3: CASSFGRGETQYF. The DNA of the CDR3 is TGTGCCAGCAGCTTCGGCAGGGGTGAGACCCAGTACTTC.

This clonotype was counted at least ten times. The chain combines TRBV20-1 with TRBJ2-3; 8 bases are a match to TRBD1. This CDR3 contains 14 residues. J was trimmed by 4 bases and V by 5 bases; bases with no gene match: 8. CDR1 and CDR2 from the germline V gene are DFQATT and SNEGSKA (reference sequence). CDR3 sequence: CSADSGGVADTQYF. In nucleotides, the CDR3 is TGCAGTGCTGACTCAGGGGGCGTAGCAGATACGCAGTATTTT.

This clonotype was seen ten or more times. V gene TRBV3-1 combines with J gene TRBJ1-1; TRBD1 matches at 7 bases. CDR1 and CDR2 (germline): LGHDT, YNNKEL (reference sequence). V shed 5 bases and J 1 base; nucleotides not matched to a gene: 4. This CDR3 region has 14 residues. CDR3 region: CASSNRGGNTEAFF. As DNA, the CDR3 is TGTGCCAGCAGCAACAGGGGTGGGAACACTGAAGCTTTCTTT.

This clonotype has at least ten counts. The chain links TRBV28 to TRBJ2-2, with 12 bases that match TRBD2. The trim removed 2 bases at V and 4 bases at J, leaving 8 bases unmatched. The CDR3 has 18 amino acids. Germline V gene lookup returns CDR1 MDHEN and CDR2 SYDVKM. CDR3 amino acids: CASSLRTSGGLFTGELFF. Here the CDR3 DNA reads TGTGCCAGCAGTTTACGAACTAGCGGGGGGTTGTTCACCGGGGAGCTGTTTTTT.

At least ten counts were recorded for this clonotype. This chain uses TRBV6-6 with TRBJ2-3; TRBD1 aligns across 8 bases. The CDR3 runs 14 residues. After removal of 2 bases from V and 6 bases from J, the junction contained 4 bases not matched to a gene. Germline CDR1 reads MNHNY; CDR2 reads SVGAGI (reference sequence). CDR3 sequence: CASSYGQGGDTQYF. CDR3 nucleotides: TGTGCCAGCAGTTACGGACAGGGTGGGGATACGCAGTATTTT.